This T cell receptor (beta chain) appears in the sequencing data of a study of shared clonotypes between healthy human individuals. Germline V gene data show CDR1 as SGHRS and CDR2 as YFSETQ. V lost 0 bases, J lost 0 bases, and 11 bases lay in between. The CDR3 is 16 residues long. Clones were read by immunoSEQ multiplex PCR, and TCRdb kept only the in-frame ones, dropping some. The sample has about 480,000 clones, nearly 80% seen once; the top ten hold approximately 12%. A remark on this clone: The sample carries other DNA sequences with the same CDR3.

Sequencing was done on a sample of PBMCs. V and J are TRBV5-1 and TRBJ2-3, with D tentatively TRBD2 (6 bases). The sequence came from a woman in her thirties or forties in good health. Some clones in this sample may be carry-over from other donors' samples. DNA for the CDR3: TGCGCCAGCAGCTTGGAGGGGCGGGGAAGCACAGATACGCAGTATTTT. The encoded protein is CASSLEGRGSTDTQYF.